Below are 28 T cell receptor beta chains sequenced from a single sample in a study of shared clonotypes between healthy human individuals. Only in-frame clones appear in the TCRdb table, and some are missing; sequencing was by immunoSEQ multiplex PCR. The table lists over a million clones, about 80% of them singletons. The sequencing input was memory CD4+ T cells from PBMCs. Subset meaning: CD45RA-negative fraction. Receptor source: a man aged 18-30 years in good health. Some clones in this sample may be carry-over from other donors' samples.

As for this clone: The likely explanation is a read error, given a far larger clone one base away. The rearrangement joins TRBV7-3 to TRBJ2-3; 13 bases map to TRBD2. Trimming removed 4 bases from V and 5 bases from J; junction bases left unmatched: 3. Germline V gene lookup returns CDR1 SGHTA and CDR2 FQGTGA. This CDR3 comprises 15 residues. The CDR3 sequence is CASSSGLAGVDTQYF. The CDR3 bases are TGTGCCAGCAGCTCCGGACTAGCGGGAGTAGATACGCAGTATTTT.

The chain is built from TRBV14 and TRBJ1-3; D not certain. The CDR3 has 12 amino acids. Trimming left V 0 bases short and J 3 bases short, with 0 bases between. Germline V gene data show CDR1 as SGHDN and CDR2 as FVKESK. CDR3: CASSQDGNTIYF. The CDR3 DNA follows: TGTGCCAGCAGCCAAGATGGAAACACCATATATTTT.

Details on this clone: Different DNA sequences within this sample yield the same CDR3. The chain uses TRBV6-5 and TRBJ2-5; D is unclear. The CDR3 consists of 13 residues. Germline V gives CDR1 MNHEY, CDR2 SVGAGI. The V end was cut by 3 bases, the J end by 1 base, with 6 bases between. The CDR3 spells CASSYGVQETQYF. CDR3 DNA: TGTGCCAGCAGTTATGGAGTCCAAGAGACCCAGTACTTC.

This clone was counted only a few times. This same CDR3 is encoded by further DNA sequences in the sample. CDR3 DNA: TGTGCCAGCAGCTTAGCCTGGGGGGGGACACCAAACTATGGCTACACCTTC. Its translation: CASSLAWGGTPNYGYTF. The rearrangement uses TRBV11-3 and TRBJ1-2; tentative D call: TRBD1 (6 bases). V shed 1 base and J shed 2 bases, with 17 bases lying between them. The CDR3 has 17 amino acids. The germline V gene encodes CDR1 SGHNT and CDR2 YENEEA.

The chain joins TRBV6-6 to TRBJ1-1, with D possibly being TRBD1 (6 bases). The CDR3 totals 14 residues. Germline CDR1 MNHNY, CDR2 SVGAGI (reference sequence). V dropped 6 bases and J dropped 3 bases, with 14 bases sitting between them. The DNA of the CDR3 is TGTGCCAGCAGGGGAACGGACAGCTACACTGAAGCTTTCTTT. This codes for CASRGTDSYTEAFF.

The genes are TRBV7-2 and TRBJ2-7; D remains ambiguous. Germline V lookup: CDR1 SGHTA, CDR2 FQGNSA. V was cut by 4 bases and J by 0 bases, with 7 bases left in between. The CDR3 consists of 13 residues. As DNA, the CDR3 is TGTGCCAGCAGCTCCTTTAGCTCCTACGAGCAGTACTTC. Amino acids: CASSSFSSYEQYF.

CDR3: CASITQGSNEKLFF. DNA for the CDR3: TGTGCCAGCATAACACAAGGTTCTAATGAAAAACTGTTTTTT. The V call is TRBV6-5, the J call TRBJ1-4, with D hard to call. Trimming pared 7 bases from V and 3 bases from J, leaving 12 bases between. CDR3 size: 14 residues. CDR1 and CDR2 (germline): MNHEY, SVGAGI.

V usage is TRBV28 and J usage is TRBJ1-4, with D possibly being TRBD1 (6 bases). The CDR3 spans 13 residues. The germline CDR1 and CDR2 sequences are MDHEN and SYDVKM. The V gene lost 6 bases and the J gene lost 10 bases, with 15 bases spanning the gap. The CDR3 spells CASSTYREGKLFF. DNA of the CDR3: TGTGCCAGCAGCACCTACAGGGAGGGAAAACTGTTTTTT.

Ten or more counts support this clone. V is TRBV28 and J is TRBJ1-2, with D possibly TRBD1 on 5 matching bases. CDR1 is MDHEN, CDR2 SYDVKM, per germline. The V end was cut by 8 bases, the J end by 8 bases, with 24 bases between. The length of the CDR3 is 15 residues. The CDR3 sequence is CASLDFPGTRKGYTF. CDR3 bases: TGTGCCAGCCTCGATTTCCCCGGGACGAGAAAAGGCTACACCTTC.

This clone appeared many times. In nucleotides, the CDR3 is TGTGCCAGCAGCCGCCGCGGGGGCCGGGGCAATGAGCAGTTCTTC. Translated, it gives CASSRRGGRGNEQFF. The chain uses TRBV5-5 and TRBJ2-1; D is possibly TRBD2 (7 bases). This CDR3 has 15 residues. The germline V and J ends were trimmed by 4 bases and 6 bases, with 17 bases remaining between them. From germline, CDR1 is SGHKS and CDR2 YYEKEE (reference sequence).

The rearrangement uses TRBV28 and TRBJ1-3; D gene ambiguous. CDR3 size: 12 residues. Germline lookup yields CDR1 MDHEN and CDR2 SYDVKM. V shed 8 bases and J shed 1 base, with 6 bases lying between them. The CDR3 spells CASASSGNTIYF. CDR3 DNA sequence: TGTGCCAGCGCATCGTCTGGAAACACCATATATTTT.

The genes are TRBV19 and TRBJ2-1, with unresolved D. V was trimmed by 6 bases and J by 6 bases, leaving 9 bases between them. CDR1 and CDR2 (germline): LNHDA, SQIVND (reference sequence). CDR3 length: 12 amino acids. This CDR3 is CASSHGRNEQFF. The CDR3 DNA sequence: TGTGCCAGTAGCCACGGACGCAATGAGCAGTTCTTC.

The rearrangement uses TRBV4-3 and TRBJ2-5; TRBD1 aligns across 8 bases. The germline CDR1 and CDR2 sequences are LGHNA and YSLEER. Trimming at V came to 0 bases and at J to 5 bases, leaving 5 bases not matched to a gene. The CDR3 spans 15 residues. This chain's CDR3 is CASSQDQGAGETQYF. The CDR3, as DNA: TGCGCCAGCAGCCAAGACCAGGGGGCTGGGGAGACCCAGTACTTC.

As regards this clone: Other DNA sequences in this specimen translate into the identical CDR3. The J gene is TRBJ1-5, the V gene TRBV2; D call uncertain. The germline CDR1 and CDR2 sequences are SNHLY and FYNNEI. The CDR3 loop spans 13 amino acids. V was trimmed by 4 bases and J by 0 bases, leaving 4 bases between them. CDR3 region: CASSVSSNQPQHF. The CDR3 region has the DNA TGTGCCAGCAGTGTGAGTAGCAATCAGCCCCAGCATTTT. Variable domain in full (rest from reference TRBV2 and TRBJ1-5): EPEVTQTPSHQVTQMGQEVILRCVPISNHLYFYWYRQILGQKVEFLVSFYNNEISEKSEIFDDQFSVERPDGSNFTLKIRSTKLEDSAMYFCASSVSSNQPQHFGDGTRLSIL.

The V gene is TRBV18, the J gene TRBJ1-1; D is uncertain. The ends were cut back, 5 bases at V and 2 bases at J, with 6 bases in the middle. This CDR3 is built from 12 residues. Germline V gene data show CDR1 as KGHSH and CDR2 as LQKENI. DNA of the CDR3: TGTGCCAGCTCAATAAGCAACACTGAAGCTTTCTTT. Amino acids: CASSISNTEAFF.

The chain couples TRBV19 to TRBJ2-5; the D gene is possibly TRBD2 (6 bases). With 5 bases removed from V and 7 bases from J, the gap between germline ends came to 17 bases. This CDR3 contains 14 residues. CDR1 is LNHDA and CDR2 is SQIVND in the germline V gene (reference sequence). CDR3 DNA sequence: TGTGCCAGTAGTCCAGGACGGGGGATGTCGACCCAGTACTTC. This gives the protein CASSPGRGMSTQYF.

The J gene is TRBJ1-5, the V gene TRBV28; D gene uncertain. In germline, CDR1 is MDHEN, CDR2 SYDVKM. V gave up 10 bases and J gave up 2 bases, with 12 bases separating them. The CDR3 runs to 13 residues. DNA of the CDR3: TGTGCCACTCGGCCTTCGGGCAATCAGCCCCAGCATTTT. It translates to CATRPSGNQPQHF.

The gene calls are TRBV5-1 and TRBJ2-1, with D unclear. V was pared by 0 bases and J by 0 bases, with 7 bases between. Germline V gene sequence: CDR1 SGHRS, CDR2 YFSETQ. The CDR3 extends over 15 amino acids. The CDR3 reads CASSLVWDSYNEQFF. The DNA for the CDR3 is TGCGCCAGCAGCTTGGTATGGGACTCCTACAATGAGCAGTTCTTC.

Only one count was recorded for this clone. This chain joins TRBV2 and TRBJ2-5; D unclear. This CDR3 region has 15 residues. V lost 4 bases and J 1 base, leaving 13 bases between the germline ends. Germline V gene sequence: CDR1 SNHLY, CDR2 FYNNEI. The CDR3 region has the DNA TGTGCCAGCAGTGTGGGCAGAAGTAGCCAAGAGACCCAGTACTTC. It yields the protein CASSVGRSSQETQYF.

The chain carries TRBV2 and TRBJ2-4; 8 positions match TRBD1. Germline V gene data show CDR1 as SNHLY and CDR2 as FYNNEI. This CDR3 spans 14 amino acids. The V gene end was trimmed by 0 bases and the J gene end by 8 bases; junction bases not matched to a gene: 3. The CDR3 DNA reads TGTGCCAGCAGTGAAGCCAGGGGGCCGGACATTCAGTACTTC. Residues: CASSEARGPDIQYF.

The chain uses TRBV7-2 and TRBJ2-3; tentatively, D is TRBD2 (6 bases). Trimming pared 3 bases from V and 4 bases from J, leaving 14 bases between. Germline V lookup: CDR1 SGHTA, CDR2 FQGNSA. The CDR3 spans 15 residues. Here the CDR3 DNA reads TGTGCCAGCAGCTTCCAGCGGGCTGGACCAGATACGCAGTATTTT. Translated, it gives CASSFQRAGPDTQYF.

V and J are TRBV5-4 and TRBJ2-3; D not resolved. Trimming took 5 bases from V and 4 from J, leaving 5 bases between them. Germline CDR1 SGHNT, CDR2 YYREEE (reference sequence). This CDR3 has 11 residues. CDR3 in amino acids: CASSNADTQYF. DNA for the CDR3: TGTGCCAGCAGTAACGCAGATACGCAGTATTTT.

The V call is TRBV5-1, the J call TRBJ2-7, with D maybe TRBD2 (6 bases). The germline V and J ends were trimmed by 5 bases and 0 bases, with 15 bases remaining between them. This CDR3 is built from 15 residues. CDR1 SGHRS and CDR2 YFSETQ come from the germline V gene. The CDR3 DNA sequence: TGCGCCAGCAGGCCATCCCTGGGAGGCTCCTACGAGCAGTACTTC. Residues: CASRPSLGGSYEQYF. Together with reference TRBV5-1 and TRBJ2-7, the CDR3 gives the full variable domain: KAGVTQTPRYLIKTRGQQVTLSCSPISGHRSVSWYQQTPGQGLQFLFEYFSETQRNKGNFPGRFSGRQFSNSRSEMNVSTLELGDSALYLCASRPSLGGSYEQYFGPGTRLTVT.

The chain links TRBV28 to TRBJ2-4, with 9 bases aligning to TRBD1. J was trimmed by 2 bases and V by 2 bases; bases with no gene match: 4. CDR1 is MDHEN, CDR2 SYDVKM, per germline. The CDR3 contains 16 residues. The CDR3 spells CASSLTGGATKNIQYF. CDR3 in DNA: TGTGCCAGCAGTTTAACAGGGGGCGCTACCAAAAACATTCAGTACTTC.

The chain is built from TRBV10-3 and TRBJ2-7, with 11 bases matching TRBD1. The junction had 11 bases not matched to a gene; V was cut back by 6 bases and J by 4 bases. CDR3 length: 16 residues. Germline V gives CDR1 ENHRY, CDR2 SYGVKD. CDR3 residues: CAIRPTDRGQAYEQYF. In nucleotides, the CDR3 is TGTGCCATCAGACCTACGGACAGGGGGCAAGCGTACGAGCAGTACTTC.

The genes are TRBV2 and TRBJ2-7; TRBD2 aligns across 10 bases. CDR1 is SNHLY and CDR2 is FYNNEI in the germline V gene. Trimming at V came to 7 bases and at J to 9 bases, leaving 9 bases not matched to a gene. There are 13 residues in the CDR3. The CDR3 coding sequence is TGTGCCAGCAATCCTAGCGGGGGAGACGGGCAGTACTTC. Translating gives CASNPSGGDGQYF.

The CDR3 DNA reads TGTGCCAGCTCACCACCGGGACAGGGGGCACGAGAGACCCAGTACTTC. As protein: CASSPPGQGARETQYF. The chain has TRBV18 and TRBJ2-5, with 12 bases identical to TRBD1. The J segment lost 4 bases and the V segment lost 0 bases, leaving 3 bases of the junction unmatched. The CDR3 length is 16 residues. Germline values: CDR1 KGHSH, CDR2 LQKENI.

The chain uses TRBV28 and TRBJ1-4; D remains unclear. The CDR3 contains 15 residues. The germline V and J ends were trimmed by 3 bases and 0 bases, with 8 bases remaining between them. Germline CDR1 is MDHEN and CDR2 is SYDVKM. DNA of the CDR3: TGTGCCAGCAGTTTCGTCGGTGCAACTAATGAAAAACTGTTTTTT. Residues: CASSFVGATNEKLFF.